Shown below are 8 T cell receptor beta chains from a single sample sequenced in a study of OX40 agonist ivuxolimab in advanced cancers. Profiling relied on immunoSEQ multiplex PCR, and the TCRdb table lists in-frame clones only, not all of them. The sample has tens of thousands of clones; approximately 86% are singletons. The source material was CD4+ or CD8+ T cells sorted from blood, sampled in a trial of the OX40 agonist ivuxolimab. These receptor sequences come from an adult with an advanced solid tumor such as melanoma, head and neck, liver or kidney cancer.

This chain connects TRBV19 to TRBJ2-3; D might be TRBD2 (5 bases). The CDR3 sequence is 14 residues long. Trimming stripped 7 bases from V and 5 bases from J, with 16 bases between. Germline assignment: CDR1 LNHDA and CDR2 SQIVND (reference sequence). In DNA form, the CDR3 reads TGTGCCAGTACCCCCGGGGAACTATTAGATACGCAGTATTTT. Its protein is CASTPGELLDTQYF.

The chain has TRBV7-6 and TRBJ1-4; D is uncertain. Looked up from germline, CDR1 is SGHVS and CDR2 is FNYEAQ. The CDR3 loop spans 13 amino acids. Trimming pared 7 bases from V and 6 bases from J, leaving 12 bases between. Here the CDR3 DNA reads TGTGCCAGCACGGAGGGTAGCGATGAAAAACTGTTTTTT. Translating gives CASTEGSDEKLFF.

This rearrangement joins TRBV9 to TRBJ1-2, with D hard to call. Germline V lookup: CDR1 SGDLS, CDR2 YYNGEE. The ends were cut back, 4 bases at V and 4 bases at J, with 14 bases in the middle. The CDR3 contains 14 residues. CDR3 nucleotide sequence: TGTGCCAGCAGCCCCCAATGGCGGAGCTATGGCTACACCTTC. Its translation is CASSPQWRSYGYTF.

The chain is built from TRBV27 and TRBJ1-3, with a possible D match to TRBD1 (5 bases). The length of the CDR3 is 14 residues. V shed 5 bases and J shed 3 bases, with 11 bases lying between them. Germline V gives CDR1 MNHEY, CDR2 SMNVEV (reference sequence). Here the CDR3 DNA reads TGTGCCAGCAGTCCCCGTGACAGTGGAAACACCATATATTTT. It encodes CASSPRDSGNTIYF.

V and J are TRBV28 and TRBJ1-1, with D perhaps matching TRBD1 (6 bases). Trimming removed 6 bases at V and 1 base at J, with 21 bases between. Germline values: CDR1 MDHEN, CDR2 SYDVKM. The CDR3 extends over 17 amino acids. This CDR3 is CASSTGTKSKGNTEAFF. The CDR3 bases are TGTGCCAGCAGCACAGGGACTAAGAGTAAGGGGAACACTGAAGCTTTCTTT.

V is TRBV5-1 and J is TRBJ2-7; D perhaps matches TRBD1 (5 bases). Between the trimmed V and J ends, which lost 1 base and 2 bases, there was a span of 7 bases. From germline, CDR1 is SGHRS and CDR2 YFSETQ. The CDR3 is 13 residues long. CDR3 residues: CASSLTGPYEQYF. The CDR3 nucleotides are TGCGCCAGCAGCTTGACAGGCCCCTACGAGCAGTACTTC.

In its sample, this clone was seen a few times. The chain carries TRBV7-9 and TRBJ2-7; tentatively, D is TRBD1 (7 bases). Germline-derived CDR1 and CDR2 are SEHNR and FQNEAQ (reference sequence). Trimming shortened V by 4 bases and J by 4 bases, and 14 bases separated the two germline ends. CDR3 size: 14 residues. Here the CDR3 DNA reads TGTGCCAGCAGCTACGGCGGGACAGATTACGAGCAGTACTTC. This codes for CASSYGGTDYEQYF.

The chain carries TRBV7-6 and TRBJ2-1, with 11 bases identical to TRBD2. Per the germline V gene, CDR1 is SGHVS and CDR2 is FNYEAQ. Losses at the gene ends were 3 bases for V and 5 bases for J; bases not matched to a gene: 6. CDR3 length: 16 amino acids. CDR3 coding DNA: TGTGCCAGCAGCTTTCTACTAGCGGGGGCTAACAATGAGCAGTTCTTC. This encodes CASSFLLAGANNEQFF.